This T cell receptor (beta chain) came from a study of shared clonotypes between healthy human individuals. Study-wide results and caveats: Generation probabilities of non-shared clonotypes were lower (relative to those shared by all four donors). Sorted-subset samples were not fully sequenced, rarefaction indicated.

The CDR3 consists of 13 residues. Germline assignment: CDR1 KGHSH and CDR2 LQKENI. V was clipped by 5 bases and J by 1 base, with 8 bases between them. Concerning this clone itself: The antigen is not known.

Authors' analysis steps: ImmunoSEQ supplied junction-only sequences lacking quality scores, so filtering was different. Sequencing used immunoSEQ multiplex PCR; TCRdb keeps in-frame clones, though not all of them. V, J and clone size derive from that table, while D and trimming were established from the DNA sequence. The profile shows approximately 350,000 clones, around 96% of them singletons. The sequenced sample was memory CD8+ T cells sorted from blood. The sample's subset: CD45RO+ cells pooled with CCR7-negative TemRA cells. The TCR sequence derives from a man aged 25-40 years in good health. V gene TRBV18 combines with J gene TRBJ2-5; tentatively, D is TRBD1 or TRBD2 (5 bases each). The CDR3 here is CASSWDPQETQYF. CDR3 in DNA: TGTGCCAGCTCATGGGACCCCCAAGAGACCCAGTACTTC.